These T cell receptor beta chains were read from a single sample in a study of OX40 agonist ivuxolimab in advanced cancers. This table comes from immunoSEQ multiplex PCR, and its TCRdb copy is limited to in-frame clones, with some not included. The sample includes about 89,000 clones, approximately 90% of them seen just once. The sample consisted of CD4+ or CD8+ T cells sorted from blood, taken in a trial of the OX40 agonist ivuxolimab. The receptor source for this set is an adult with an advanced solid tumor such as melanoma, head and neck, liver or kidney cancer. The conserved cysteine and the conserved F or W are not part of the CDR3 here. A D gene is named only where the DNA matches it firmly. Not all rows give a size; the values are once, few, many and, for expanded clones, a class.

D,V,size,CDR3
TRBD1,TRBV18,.,ASSPPSGGYTGELF
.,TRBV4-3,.,ASSPNTQY
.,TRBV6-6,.,ASSPETLGNTIY
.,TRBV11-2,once,ASSLGQGPNQPQH
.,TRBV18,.,ASSPRTPDSGNTIY
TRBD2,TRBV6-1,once,ASSGRLAGASYNEQF
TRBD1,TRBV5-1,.,ASSLGQGVSPLH
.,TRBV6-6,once,ASSYSLWGYGYT
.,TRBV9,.,ASSPQLDSPLH
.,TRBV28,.,ASTIRAEIQPQH
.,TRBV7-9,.,ASSREGASNQPQH
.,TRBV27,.,ASSLLGGLLYNEQF
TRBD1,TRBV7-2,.,ASSLEGAREAF
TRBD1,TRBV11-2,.,ASSLSGQGSQETQY
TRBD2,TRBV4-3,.,ASSQDFGRAGGPTDTQY
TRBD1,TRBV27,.,ASSHHRDRGGEQY
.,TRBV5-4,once,ASSLEARNGELF
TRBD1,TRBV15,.,ATSRGTGTSTDTQY
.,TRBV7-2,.,ASSVGGANVLT
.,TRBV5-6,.,ASLSDEGDKQF
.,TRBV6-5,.,ASSRSTGFQPQH
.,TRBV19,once,ASTPQAIFNTGELF
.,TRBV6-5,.,ASRDSYSYEQY
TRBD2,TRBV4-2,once,ASSQDGLAGGWEQF
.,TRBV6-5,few,ASHSGNTIY
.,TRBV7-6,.,ASSLARRGEKLF
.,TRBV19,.,ASSLLLRHGSDGYT
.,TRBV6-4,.,ASSEPGLGRSSYEQY
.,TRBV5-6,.,ASSPSGQETQY
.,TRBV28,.,ASSSGADYGYT
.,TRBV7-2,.,ASSSKAFSGNTIY
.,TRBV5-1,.,ASSFRGDETEAF
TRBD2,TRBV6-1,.,ASRRLAGGTDTQY
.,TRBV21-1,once,ASSKEGQGATGNTIY
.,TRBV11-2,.,ASSLVRAGELF
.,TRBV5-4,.,ASSLGDYLDSPLH
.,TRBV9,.,ASSDRGPANEQF
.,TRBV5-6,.,ASSSIGRNTGELF
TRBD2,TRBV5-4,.,ASSLGGGSYNEQF
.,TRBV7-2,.,ASCLASYNSPLH
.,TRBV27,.,ASRTTDHQPQH
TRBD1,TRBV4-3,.,ASSQEAIGTGTNTGELF
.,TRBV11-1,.,ASSDRAGGRNEQF
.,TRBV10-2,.,ASSPRQTSYNEQF
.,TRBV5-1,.,ASSLAPNTGELF
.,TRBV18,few,ASSTQGAGEKLF
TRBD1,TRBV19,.,ASQDRGWGTDTQY
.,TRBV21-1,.,ASSKGQGNGYT
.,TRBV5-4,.,ASSLEFGKVYEQY
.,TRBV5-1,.,ASSLEPVGGEAF
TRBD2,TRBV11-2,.,ASSLVGLAGGHTYEQY
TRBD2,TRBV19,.,ASSIGNSGGEQF
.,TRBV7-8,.,ASSGRDGGYNEKLF
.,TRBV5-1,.,ASSAPQGNTGELF
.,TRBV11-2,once,ASSVRQEGTGELF
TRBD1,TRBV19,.,ASSIRGTGIRTGPTQY
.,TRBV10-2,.,ASGEVGVSNYGYT
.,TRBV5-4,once,ASSSDAGSETQY
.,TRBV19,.,ASIPRGPMNTEAF
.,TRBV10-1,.,ASSESSTYGYT